Following are 21 T cell receptor beta chains from one sample sequenced in a study of graft-versus-host responses after intestinal transplantation. For these TCRs, the target antigens are not known. Assay used: immunoSEQ multiplex PCR; TCRdb lists only in-frame clones, some missing. The sample carries roughly 100,000 clones, over 85% recorded once. The sample consisted of unstimulated CD8+ T cells sorted from spleen or lymph node cells, taken before intestinal transplant. These TCRs come from a human donor who received an intestinal transplant.

In its sample, this clone was seen a few times. V is TRBV19 and J is TRBJ2-7; 7 bases fit TRBD1. Per germline, CDR1 LNHDA and CDR2 SQIVND (reference sequence). V dropped 0 bases and J dropped 2; count of bases not matched to a gene: 7. This CDR3 comprises 16 residues. The CDR3 loop reads CASSIDLTGVPYEQYF. The CDR3 nucleotides read TGTGCCAGTAGTATAGATCTCACAGGGGTCCCCTACGAGCAGTACTTC.

The chain combines TRBV5-1 with TRBJ2-7; D may match TRBD1 or TRBD2 (5 bases each). Trimming removed 0 bases from V and 3 bases from J, with 7 bases in between. CDR1 and CDR2 from the germline V gene are SGHRS and YFSETQ. CDR3 length: 13 residues. Here the CDR3 DNA reads TGCGCCAGCAGCTTGGGAGGGGACTACGAGCAGTACTTC. This sequence encodes CASSLGGDYEQYF.

This sequence joins TRBV7-6 and TRBJ1-6, with TRBD1 as a possible D gene (6 bases). The germline CDR1 and CDR2 sequences are SGHVS and FNYEAQ. The V and J ends lost 5 bases and 5 bases respectively, with 13 bases between them. The CDR3 runs 15 residues. The chain's CDR3 is CASSRWGADNSPLHF. As DNA, the CDR3 is TGTGCCAGCAGCCGGTGGGGGGCCGATAATTCACCCCTCCACTTT.

J is TRBJ2-1 and V is TRBV13; 15 bases line up with TRBD2. Trimming at V came to 5 bases and at J to 4 bases, leaving 9 bases not matched to a gene. CDR3 size: 18 residues. Germline CDR1 reads PRHDT; CDR2 reads FYEKMQ (reference sequence). The CDR3 region is CASSTAGLAGGAYNEQFF. In DNA, the CDR3 is TGTGCCAGCAGCACCGCAGGACTAGCGGGGGGGGCATACAATGAGCAGTTCTTC.

The chain recombines TRBV19 with TRBJ2-7; D is possibly TRBD1 or TRBD2 (6 bases each). V dropped 3 bases and J dropped 5 bases, with 11 bases sitting between them. The CDR3 runs 13 residues. Germline CDR1 and CDR2: LNHDA and SQIVND (reference sequence). The CDR3 coding sequence is TGTGCCAGTAGTATGGGGGGCGGAGACGAGCAGTACTTC. It encodes CASSMGGGDEQYF.

This chain joins TRBV7-6 and TRBJ2-1; D is unclear. With 3 bases removed from V and 5 bases from J, the gap between germline ends came to 11 bases. The CDR3 is 14 amino acids. The germline CDR1 and CDR2 sequences are SGHVS and FNYEAQ. The chain's CDR3 is CASSFGEGNNEQFF. CDR3 bases: TGTGCCAGCAGCTTTGGTGAAGGGAACAATGAGCAGTTCTTC.

The CDR3 bases are TGTGCCACCAGCAGAGGCGTGGCGGGGGGAATGGAGCAGTACTTC. Translation gives CATSRGVAGGMEQYF. The rearrangement joins TRBV15 to TRBJ2-7; 8 bases align to TRBD2. The CDR3 has 15 residues. Looked up from germline, CDR1 is LNHNV and CDR2 is YYDKDF (reference sequence). The junction had 9 bases not matched to a gene; V was cut back by 1 base and J by 7 bases.

This clone has only a few counts. The V gene is TRBV7-6, the J gene TRBJ1-2; TRBD1 might be the D (5 bases). V was shortened by 1 base and J by 6 bases, with 6 bases between the two germline ends. This CDR3 has 12 residues. Per germline, CDR1 SGHVS and CDR2 FNYEAQ. The CDR3 sequence: CASSLVGDGYTF. As DNA, the CDR3 is TGTGCCAGCAGCTTAGTGGGGGATGGCTACACCTTC.

The rearrangement uses TRBV14 and TRBJ2-2, with 8 bases matching TRBD2. Germline V gene sequence: CDR1 SGHDN, CDR2 FVKESK. This CDR3 contains 12 residues. The J segment lost 4 bases and the V segment lost 11 bases, leaving 3 bases of the junction unmatched. CDR3 DNA: TGTGCCTGGACTAGCATCACCGGGGAGCTGTTTTTT. It is translated as CAWTSITGELFF.

The chain links TRBV4-1 to TRBJ2-1; D is ambiguous. The germline V gene encodes CDR1 MGHRA and CDR2 YSYEKL. Trimming cost V 2 bases and J 6 bases, with 5 bases left between them. This CDR3 is built from 12 residues. The DNA for the CDR3 is TGCGCCAGCAGCCAACCAGCCAATGAGCAGTTCTTC. Its translation is CASSQPANEQFF.

The chain uses TRBV4-1 and TRBJ2-2; the match to TRBD2 covers 8 bases. The CDR3 sequence is 15 residues long. In germline, CDR1 is MGHRA, CDR2 YSYEKL. J gave up 5 bases and V 4 bases, and 6 bases lay outside the gene matches. CDR3: CASSPSGGTTGELFF. CDR3 DNA sequence: TGCGCCAGCAGCCCCAGCGGGGGAACAACCGGGGAGCTGTTTTTT.

The V and J genes are TRBV11-2 and TRBJ2-7; TRBD2 agrees at 7 bases. The CDR3 consists of 16 residues. The V gene's germline CDR1 is SGHAT and CDR2 FQNNGV. V shed 0 bases, J shed 3 bases, and the junction held 8 bases outside the gene matches. DNA for the CDR3: TGTGCCAGCAGCTTAGAGGTGGGAGCGGGAAGCTACGAGCAGTACTTC. As protein: CASSLEVGAGSYEQYF.

The chain joins TRBV19 to TRBJ1-6, with D perhaps TRBD1 (6 bases). The CDR3 sequence is 19 residues long. V lost 8 bases to trimming and J lost 7 bases, with 30 bases between them. Germline loops: CDR1 LNHDA, CDR2 SQIVND (reference sequence). Here the CDR3 DNA reads TGTGCCAGTCAAACTCTATTCGACTCCGGGACAATCTCCAATTCACCCCTCCACTTT. As protein: CASQTLFDSGTISNSPLHF.

V usage is TRBV7-9 and J usage is TRBJ2-3; unclear D gene. Trimming took off 2 bases at V and 0 bases at J, with 9 bases between the two ends. This CDR3 contains 15 residues. Germline CDR1 is SEHNR and CDR2 is FQNEAQ (reference sequence). CDR3 amino acids: CASSLKDQSTDTQYF. As DNA, the CDR3 is TGTGCCAGCAGCTTAAAGGACCAAAGCACAGATACGCAGTATTTT.

CDR3 sequence (DNA): TGTGCCAGCAGTTTATTCCCGGTGGGCAATGAGCAGTTCTTC. Its translation is CASSLFPVGNEQFF. This chain joins TRBV27 and TRBJ2-1; D gene uncertain. V was clipped by 1 base and J by 6 bases, with 10 bases between them. CDR3 length: 14 residues. Germline CDR1 MNHEY, CDR2 SMNVEV (reference sequence).

The chain uses TRBV11-3 and TRBJ2-3; D gene uncertain. Germline assignment: CDR1 SGHNT and CDR2 YENEEA. The CDR3 is made up of 13 amino acids. The V and J ends lost 2 bases and 4 bases respectively, with 7 bases between them. CDR3 protein: CASSLTTSDTQYF. The CDR3 DNA follows: TGTGCCAGCAGCTTAACGACCTCAGATACGCAGTATTTT.

The genes are TRBV19 and TRBJ1-1; no reliable D call. Looked up from germline, CDR1 is LNHDA and CDR2 is SQIVND (reference sequence). V lost 4 bases and J 1 base, leaving 4 bases between the germline ends. The CDR3 is 12 residues long. CDR3 nucleotides: TGTGCCAGTAGTACCCGGAACACTGAAGCTTTCTTT. Translation gives CASSTRNTEAFF.

The gene calls are TRBV7-8 and TRBJ2-3, with unresolved D. Deletions cut 1 base from V and 2 bases from J, with 7 bases between. This CDR3 has 14 amino acids. The germline V gene has CDR1 SGHVS and CDR2 FQNEAQ. This CDR3 reads CASSLDPVTDTQYF. DNA of the CDR3: TGTGCCAGCAGCTTAGACCCGGTCACAGATACGCAGTATTTT.

This chain connects TRBV19 to TRBJ2-5; D is possibly TRBD1 (5 bases). Germline assignment: CDR1 LNHDA and CDR2 SQIVND (reference sequence). The CDR3 is made up of 13 amino acids. The V end was cut by 1 base, the J end by 2 bases, with 5 bases between. The CDR3 bases are TGTGCCAGTAGTATAGCAGGGCAAGAGACCCAGTACTTC. Translating it yields CASSIAGQETQYF.

The CDR3 nucleotides read TGTGCCAGCAGCGCCTGGACAGGAAGGATGAACACTGAAGCTTTCTTT. As protein: CASSAWTGRMNTEAFF. The rearrangement links TRBV7-8 to TRBJ1-1; 7 bases match TRBD1. V lost 5 bases to trimming and J lost 0 bases; unmatched junction nucleotides: 9. The CDR3 is 16 residues long. CDR1 SGHVS and CDR2 FQNEAQ come from the germline V gene.

This clone was observed once. V is TRBV4-1 and J is TRBJ1-2; D remains ambiguous. Germline loops: CDR1 MGHRA, CDR2 YSYEKL. Trimming cost V 1 base and J 4 bases, with 13 bases left between them. This CDR3 comprises 15 residues. CDR3 nucleotides: TGCGCCAGCAGCCAAGGCAGAAAGAGTTCCTATGGCTACACCTTC. This gives the protein CASSQGRKSSYGYTF.